These T cell receptor beta chains were read from a single sample in a study of blood T cells in healthy people across ages. TCRdb used MiXCR to reprocess the 5' RACE reads, holding one entry per CDR3 protein. The table has around 800,000 distinct CDR3 sequences, around two fifths seen once. Sequencing was done on a sample of blood. The origin of the receptors is a man between 60 and 75 years old in good health. Each CDR3 is given with its conserved first and last residue. The D gene is left open where the match is weak. Rows give clone size only sometimes, using once, few, many, or a class for an expanded clone.

V	D	J	size	DNA	CDR3
TRBV20-1	.	TRBJ1-2	.	TGCAGTGCTATTGAGGGCCCTAACTATGGCTACACCTTC	CSAIEGPNYGYTF
TRBV6-1	TRBD1	TRBJ2-7	few	TGTGCCAGCAGCACGGTCAAGAGTCAGGGGGCGCTTAGGGAGCAGTACTTC	CASSTVKSQGALREQYF
TRBV4-3	.	TRBJ2-2	few	TGCGCCAGCAGGAGATTAAGTGGGGCATCGGCCGGGGAGCTGTTTTTT	CASRRLSGASAGELFF
TRBV29-1	.	TRBJ1-1	.	TGCAGCGTTGTTCGGAGCCCGGACACTGAGGCTTTCTTT	CSVVRSPDTEAFF
TRBV20-1	.	TRBJ2-1	few	TGCAGTGCTAGGACACCGGGACCCCCCTACAATGAGCAGTTCTTC	CSARTPGPPYNEQFF
TRBV5-1	TRBD2	TRBJ2-7	.	TGCGCCAGCAGCACCGAGGGTGTCGGGGGGTACAATGAGCAGTACTTC	CASSTEGVGGYNEQYF
TRBV6-2/TRBV6-3	.	TRBJ2-7	.	TGTGCCAGCAGCGATTTCAAGGCCGAGCAGTACTTC	CASSDFKAEQYF
TRBV20-1	TRBD2	TRBJ2-1	.	TGCAGTGCTAGCAAACTAGCGGTGTCCTACAATGAGCAGTTCTTC	CSASKLAVSYNEQFF
TRBV4-1	.	TRBJ2-5	few	TGCGCCAGCAGCCTAAAAATGGTACAGGAGACCCAGTACTTC	CASSLKMVQETQYF
TRBV4-2	TRBD2	TRBJ2-1	.	TGTGCCAGCAGCAACGGGGGGGGTGAGCAGTTCTTC	CASSNGGGEQFF
TRBV7-2	.	TRBJ2-6	.	TGTGCCAAAGGGAACTCTGGGGCCAACGTCCTGACTTTC	CAKGNSGANVLTF
TRBV30	.	TRBJ2-5	few	TGTGCCTGGGGACGTCGGTACCAAGAGACCCAGTACTTC	CAWGRRYQETQYF
TRBV28	.	TRBJ1-6	.	TGTGCCAGCAGGACACAAAGGAATTCACCCCTCCACTTT	CASRTQRNSPLHF
TRBV29-1	.	TRBJ2-3	.	TGCAGCGTACAGACACGGACTAGCACAGATACGCAGTATTTT	CSVQTRTSTDTQYF
TRBV5-6	.	TRBJ2-1	.	TGTGCCAGCAGCAAGGACTCGTGGGGAGGCAATGAGCAGTTCTTC	CASSKDSWGGNEQFF
TRBV19	.	TRBJ1-2	few	TGTGCCAGTAGTATCGGCGGAAGTGGCTACACCTTC	CASSIGGSGYTF
TRBV20-1	.	TRBJ1-6	few	TGCAGTGCTAGAGAACAACGGGGTAATTCACCCCTCCACTTT	CSAREQRGNSPLHF
TRBV7-9	.	TRBJ2-1	.	TGTGCCAGCAGCTTAGAGATGGGTTACAATGAGCAGTTCTTC	CASSLEMGYNEQFF
TRBV16	TRBD1	TRBJ1-5	few	TGTGCCAGCAGCCAATCAAGATGGCAGGGACAGGGAAGAAACAATCAGCCCCAGCATTTT	CASSQSRWQGQGRNNQPQHF
TRBV3-1	TRBD1	TRBJ1-2	few	TGTGCCAGCACCAAGACAGGGGATGGCTACACCTTC	CASTKTGDGYTF
TRBV29-1	.	TRBJ1-2	.	TGCAGCGTCCAAGACACAGTTCTGGCCGAACTCACGGCCTATGGCTACACCTTC	CSVQDTVLAELTAYGYTF
TRBV12-3/TRBV12-4	TRBD1	TRBJ2-4	many	TGTGCCAGCAGTGAAGGGGGCGGGAACATTCAGTACTTC	CASSEGGGNIQYF
TRBV6-2/TRBV6-3	.	TRBJ2-5	few	TGTGCCAGCACGGTACAGAGCGGCGGTCATCGGCAGTACTTC	CASTVQSGGHRQYF
TRBV7-2	.	TRBJ1-2	.	TGTGCCAGCAGACCTAAGGACACCCCTTGGGGCTACACCTTC	CASRPKDTPWGYTF
TRBV6-5	.	TRBJ1-6	few	TGTGCCAGCAGTTACTCGGCCAGAACTAATTCACCCCTCCACTTT	CASSYSARTNSPLHF
TRBV20-1	.	TRBJ1-2	.	TGCAGTGCTAGTAGTTGGGGGGTTGGTTATGGCTACACCTTC	CSASSWGVGYGYTF
TRBV6-5	.	TRBJ1-6	.	TGTGCCAGCAGTTCAGAGAATAATTCACCCCTCCACTTT	CASSSENNSPLHF
TRBV6-6	TRBD1	TRBJ1-1	few	TGTGCCAGCAGTTCCTGGACAGGGAACACTGAAGCTTTCTTT	CASSSWTGNTEAFF
TRBV30	TRBD2	TRBJ2-7	few	TGTGCCTGGACCCCGGGGGGGCTAAGCTCCTACGAGCAGTACTTC	CAWTPGGLSSYEQYF
TRBV20-1	TRBD1	TRBJ2-7	.	TGCAGTGCTAGAGCGGATCTAATCACAGGGGTAGAGCAGTACTTC	CSARADLITGVEQYF
TRBV10-3	TRBD2	TRBJ2-7	.	TGTGCCATCAGGGCGGGGGGCAGTTCTTCCTACGAGCAGTACTTC	CAIRAGGSSSYEQYF
TRBV20-1	.	TRBJ2-3	.	TGCAGTGCTAGAGACGGGAGATCTGTAGCGTATTTT	CSARDGRSVAYF
TRBV18	TRBD2	TRBJ2-1	.	TGTGCCAGCTCACCGGCTAGCGGGGGTCTGAATGAGCAGTTCTTC	CASSPASGGLNEQFF
TRBV5-1	TRBD1	TRBJ2-1	few	TGCGCCAGCAGCTTGGTAGACAGGGGGCCCCACAATGAGCAGTTCTTC	CASSLVDRGPHNEQFF
TRBV6-1	.	TRBJ1-1	few	TGTGCCAGCAGTGAAGGAAGCGCCACTGAAGCTTTCTTT	CASSEGSATEAFF
TRBV12-3/TRBV12-4	.	TRBJ2-1	few	TGTGCCAGCAGTTTCCGGCAGGGGGGAAATGAGCAGTTCTTC	CASSFRQGGNEQFF
TRBV3-1	.	TRBJ2-5	.	TGTGCCAGCAGCCAAGCCCTTTCAGAGACCCAGTACTTC	CASSQALSETQYF
TRBV19	TRBD2	TRBJ2-5	.	TGTGCCAGTAGTAGAGGACTAGCGGGGGGTAGTGACGATGCGACCCAGTACTTC	CASSRGLAGGSDDATQYF
TRBV15	TRBD2	TRBJ2-5	.	TGTGCCACCAGCAGATCCCCCGCCGGGACTAGCGGGGAGACCCAGTACTTC	CATSRSPAGTSGETQYF
TRBV7-2	.	TRBJ2-7	.	TGTGCCAGCAGCTTAGGTGGGGGCGGGGTTTATTACGAGCAGTACTTC	CASSLGGGGVYYEQYF
TRBV6-5	.	TRBJ2-7	few	TGTGCCAGCAGTTACTCGGGCAGCCTAAACTCCTACGAGCAGTACTTC	CASSYSGSLNSYEQYF
TRBV12-3/TRBV12-4	TRBD2	TRBJ2-6	.	TGTGCCAGTATGACGGGGGGGTCTGGGGCCAACGTCCTGACTTTC	CASMTGGSGANVLTF